This entry is about one T cell receptor (beta chain). The antigen is unknown. This entry comes from a study of shared clonotypes between healthy human individuals. Study-wide findings and caveats: Clonotype sharing among donors, it was expected, would be affected by sequencing depth.

As originally analysed: Because ImmunoSEQ provided only junction sequences with no quality scores, the filtering differed. Profiling relied on immunoSEQ multiplex PCR, and the TCRdb table lists in-frame clones only, not all of them. V and J calls and clone size are those listed in that table; D and trimming were worked out from the DNA. Among some 2,000,000 clones listed, roughly 95% were seen once. V was pared by 6 bases and J by 2 bases, with 11 bases between. CDR1 and CDR2 (germline): GTSNPN, SVGIG (reference sequence). The CDR3 contains 13 residues. Every contributor of samples was a Caucasian grown-up residing in Nashville, Tennessee.

The chain combines TRBV30 with TRBJ1-3; D gene unclear. The source of this sequence is a man younger than 35 in good health. Sequenced sample: naive CD4+ T cells sorted from blood. This sample's subset: CD45RA+ positively selected. CDR3 region: CACQDPPGNTIYF. The CDR3 DNA is TGTGCCTGTCAGGATCCTCCTGGAAACACCATATATTTT.